The rows below give T cell receptor beta chains drawn from one sample of a study of T cell changes during pregnancy in multiple sclerosis. Only in-frame clones appear in the TCRdb table, and some are missing; sequencing was by immunoSEQ multiplex PCR. The repertoire holds about 27,000 clones, with around nine tenths as singletons. The input for sequencing was CD8+ T cells from peripheral blood mononuclear cells, taken in the second trimester of pregnancy. Receptor source: a female donor with multiple sclerosis, enrolled in a pregnancy study. Both conserved end residues are part of each CDR3. Each record gives: J gene, clone size, D gene, V gene, CDR3 protein, CDR3 DNA. The D gene is left open where the match is weak. Clone size appears in some rows only: once, few, many, or a class for an expanded clone.

TRBJ2-1	.	.	TRBV19	CASSIVPGQTYNEQFF	TGTGCCAGTAGTATAGTCCCAGGACAGACCTACAATGAGCAGTTCTTC
TRBJ1-3	.	.	TRBV5-8	CASSFPAPGDTIYF	TGTGCCAGCAGCTTTCCGGCACCCGGGGACACCATATATTTT
TRBJ1-1	once	TRBD1	TRBV7-9	CASKKGAGEAFF	TGTGCCAGCAAGAAGGGGGCAGGAGAAGCTTTCTTT
TRBJ2-1	.	TRBD1	TRBV13	CASSLRQGIYEQFF	TGTGCCAGCAGCTTACGACAGGGGATTTATGAGCAGTTCTTC
TRBJ1-2	.	.	TRBV5-4	CASSLGPRGLNYGYTF	TGTGCCAGCAGCTTGGGCCCCCGGGGACTGAACTATGGCTACACCTTC
TRBJ2-7	once	.	TRBV5-1	CASSRPGDEQYF	TGCGCCAGCAGCCGCCCGGGGGACGAGCAGTACTTC
TRBJ2-7	.	.	TRBV2	CASSETAGNVQYF	TGTGCCAGCAGTGAAACGGCAGGGAACGTGCAGTACTTC
TRBJ1-4	.	TRBD1	TRBV4-2	CASSPDRDLEKLFF	TGTGCCAGCAGCCCGGACAGGGACCTTGAAAAACTGTTTTTT
TRBJ1-1	once	TRBD1	TRBV9	CASTHRGANTEAFF	TGTGCCAGCACCCACAGGGGGGCGAACACTGAAGCTTTCTTT
TRBJ1-5	once	.	TRBV28	CASTRTVRGRLNQPQHF	TGTGCCAGTACACGGACAGTTCGGGGCCGCCTAAATCAGCCCCAGCATTTT
TRBJ2-5	few	TRBD1	TRBV4-1	CASSPGTGDQETQYF	TGCGCCAGCAGCCCTGGGACAGGGGACCAAGAGACCCAGTACTTC
TRBJ2-5	once	TRBD2	TRBV11-2	CASSPRTSGGPGVGQYF	TGTGCCAGCAGCCCACGGACTAGCGGGGGCCCGGGAGTCGGCCAGTACTTC
TRBJ2-1	.	TRBD2	TRBV11-2	CASSYLAGGREQFF	TGTGCCAGCAGCTATCTAGCGGGGGGGCGTGAGCAGTTCTTC
TRBJ2-7	.	.	TRBV7-6	CASSLASGQHYEQYF	TGTGCCAGCAGCTTAGCCTCTGGACAGCACTACGAGCAGTACTTC
TRBJ2-7	few	.	TRBV7-9	CASSFEIYEQYF	TGTGCCAGCAGCTTTGAGATATACGAGCAGTACTTC
TRBJ1-1	medium-sized	.	TRBV30	CAWSTGMNTEAFF	TGTGCCTGGAGTACAGGGATGAACACTGAAGCTTTCTTT
TRBJ2-7	.	.	TRBV7-6	CASSFRDSPYEQYF	TGTGCCAGCAGCTTTCGAGACAGTCCCTACGAGCAGTACTTC
TRBJ2-5	.	TRBD1	TRBV27	CASSFRQGDETQYF	TGTGCCAGCAGTTTTCGACAGGGTGACGAGACCCAGTACTTC
TRBJ2-1	medium-sized	TRBD1	TRBV6-1	CASSLGGRSYNEQFF	TGTGCCAGCAGTTTAGGGGGCAGGAGTTACAATGAGCAGTTCTTC
TRBJ1-4	.	.	TRBV6-6	CASRDTFNEKLFF	TGTGCCAGCCGGGACACCTTTAATGAAAAACTGTTTTTT
TRBJ2-3	.	TRBD2	TRBV28	CASSIGGAGDTQYF	TGTGCCAGCAGTATCGGGGGGGCTGGAGATACGCAGTATTTT
TRBJ2-7	.	.	TRBV5-1	CASSLDFSYEQYF	TGCGCCAGCAGCTTGGACTTCTCCTACGAGCAGTACTTC
TRBJ1-1	many	.	TRBV15	CATSRVLLRNTEAFF	TGTGCCACCAGCAGAGTCCTGTTGCGGAACACTGAAGCTTTCTTT
TRBJ1-1	.	.	TRBV6-1	CASSETENTEAFF	TGTGCCAGCAGTGAAACAGAGAACACTGAAGCTTTCTTT
TRBJ2-5	.	.	TRBV5-4	CASSPLDGGGETQYF	TGTGCCAGCAGCCCGCTGGACGGGGGTGGGGAGACCCAGTACTTC
TRBJ2-5	.	TRBD2	TRBV7-3	CASSPGAGDGRTQYF	TGTGCCAGCAGTCCCGGGGCGGGGGACGGTAGGACCCAGTACTTC
TRBJ1-2	.	TRBD1	TRBV6-6	CASSLGEGTGSIGYTF	TGTGCCAGCAGTTTGGGGGAGGGGACAGGGTCGATCGGCTACACCTTC
TRBJ1-6	.	.	TRBV27	CASSVLATGGPSPLHF	TGTGCCAGCAGTGTGTTGGCTACGGGGGGCCCTTCACCCCTCCACTTT
TRBJ2-7	.	TRBD1	TRBV2	CASRESQGAQDYEQYF	TGTGCCAGCAGGGAGAGTCAGGGGGCGCAAGACTACGAGCAGTACTTC
TRBJ2-3	medium-sized	TRBD2	TRBV6-4	CASSEAGGTDTQYF	TGTGCCAGCAGTGAAGCGGGGGGCACAGATACGCAGTATTTT
TRBJ2-7	.	.	TRBV7-9	CASRAGDHEQYF	TGTGCCAGCAGGGCGGGCGACCACGAGCAGTACTTC
TRBJ2-7	.	.	TRBV18	CASSSGTYEQYF	TGTGCCAGCTCATCTGGGACTTACGAGCAGTACTTC
TRBJ1-1	.	.	TRBV7-9	CASSPGEGWHTEAFF	TGTGCCAGCAGCCCAGGGGAGGGGTGGCACACTGAAGCTTTCTTT
TRBJ2-6	.	.	TRBV4-1	CASSQVGDPPGANVLTF	TGCGCCAGCAGCCAAGTCGGGGATCCTCCTGGGGCCAACGTCCTGACTTTC
TRBJ2-6	medium-sized	.	TRBV4-3	CASSQVPSSSGANVLTF	TGCGCCAGCAGCCAAGTGCCCTCGAGCTCTGGGGCCAACGTCCTGACTTTC
TRBJ1-1	.	.	TRBV27	CASSEVPERTEAFF	TGTGCCAGCAGTGAGGTCCCGGAGAGGACTGAAGCTTTCTTT
TRBJ2-7	.	.	TRBV7-9	CASSKEGVTYEQYF	TGTGCCAGCTCGAAAGAGGGGGTCACCTACGAGCAGTACTTC
TRBJ2-7	.	.	TRBV2	CASSEARGPYEQYF	TGTGCCAGCAGTGAAGCGCGGGGCCCCTACGAGCAGTACTTC
TRBJ1-6	.	.	TRBV5-8	CASSLGGRDTDNSPLHF	TGTGCCAGCAGCTTGGGTGGCCGGGACACGGATAATTCACCCCTCCACTTT
TRBJ1-5	.	.	TRBV2	CASSVGGRLKNQPQHF	TGTGCCAGCAGCGTTGGGGGCAGGCTGAAGAATCAGCCCCAGCATTTT
TRBJ2-7	.	TRBD1	TRBV6-1	CASSEVGTGYEQYF	TGTGCCAGCAGTGAAGTTGGGACAGGGTATGAGCAGTACTTC
TRBJ1-2	.	TRBD1	TRBV4-3	CASSQPYPTGADGYTF	TGCGCCAGCAGCCAACCCTACCCAACAGGGGCGGATGGCTACACCTTC
TRBJ1-1	.	.	TRBV6-1	CASSGGNDGFTEAFF	TGTGCCAGCAGCGGAGGGAATGATGGCTTCACTGAAGCTTTCTTT
TRBJ1-1	once	.	TRBV27	CASSPPDRALNTEAFF	TGTGCCAGCAGTCCTCCCGACAGAGCTCTGAACACTGAAGCTTTCTTT
TRBJ1-1	.	.	TRBV19	CASSIAPGHKNTEAFF	TGTGCCAGTAGTATAGCCCCAGGGCACAAGAACACTGAAGCTTTCTTT
TRBJ1-6	.	TRBD1	TRBV27	CASGEQGDNSPLHF	TGTGCCAGCGGGGAGCAGGGGGACAATTCACCCCTCCACTTT
TRBJ2-5	.	TRBD1	TRBV5-1	CASTPTGRGETQYF	TGCGCCAGCACCCCGACAGGGCGCGGGGAGACCCAGTACTTC
TRBJ2-1	.	TRBD1	TRBV10-3	CAISGGRDRGINEQFF	TGTGCCATCAGTGGAGGGAGGGACAGGGGGATCAATGAGCAGTTCTTC
TRBJ2-3	.	.	TRBV11-3	CASSLDSNSDTQYF	TGTGCCAGCAGCTTGGACAGTAATTCAGATACGCAGTATTTT
TRBJ2-1	.	TRBD2	TRBV10-1	CASIPGLAEYNEQFF	TGCGCCAGCATCCCGGGACTAGCGGAGTACAATGAGCAGTTCTTC
TRBJ2-2	once	TRBD1	TRBV10-3	CAISQTGGNTGELFF	TGTGCCATCAGCCAGACAGGGGGCAACACCGGGGAGCTGTTTTTT
TRBJ1-1	.	TRBD1	TRBV19	CASRHPPGGTEAFF	TGTGCCAGTAGACACCCGCCAGGGGGAACTGAAGCTTTCTTT
TRBJ2-5	.	TRBD2	TRBV6-1	CASSELGGGQETQYF	TGTGCCAGCAGTGAATTAGGCGGGGGTCAAGAGACCCAGTACTTC
TRBJ2-3	.	.	TRBV15	CATSPRGGRTDTQYF	TGTGCCACCAGCCCGAGGGGGGGACGCACAGATACGCAGTATTTT
TRBJ1-5	.	TRBD1	TRBV7-2	CASSFGQGPLPQHF	TGTGCCAGCAGTTTTGGACAGGGACCCCTTCCCCAGCATTTT
TRBJ1-2	.	.	TRBV5-1	CASSLRGSVYGYTF	TGCGCCAGCAGCTTGCGGGGTTCAGTCTATGGCTACACCTTC
TRBJ2-5	.	TRBD1	TRBV7-9	CASSLGRGGQDSYQETQYF	TGTGCCAGCAGCTTAGGCAGGGGCGGACAGGATTCGTACCAAGAGACCCAGTACTTC
TRBJ2-1	.	.	TRBV14	CASSHGAGVIIGEQFF	TGTGCCAGCAGCCACGGGGCAGGGGTAATTATAGGTGAGCAGTTCTTC
TRBJ1-2	.	TRBD1	TRBV7-2	CASSLTTGGGYGYTF	TGTGCCAGCAGCTTAACCACAGGGGGCGGCTATGGCTACACCTTC
TRBJ2-2	.	.	TRBV10-2	CASSESLEPNTGELFF	TGCGCCAGCAGTGAGTCGTTAGAGCCGAACACCGGGGAGCTGTTTTTT